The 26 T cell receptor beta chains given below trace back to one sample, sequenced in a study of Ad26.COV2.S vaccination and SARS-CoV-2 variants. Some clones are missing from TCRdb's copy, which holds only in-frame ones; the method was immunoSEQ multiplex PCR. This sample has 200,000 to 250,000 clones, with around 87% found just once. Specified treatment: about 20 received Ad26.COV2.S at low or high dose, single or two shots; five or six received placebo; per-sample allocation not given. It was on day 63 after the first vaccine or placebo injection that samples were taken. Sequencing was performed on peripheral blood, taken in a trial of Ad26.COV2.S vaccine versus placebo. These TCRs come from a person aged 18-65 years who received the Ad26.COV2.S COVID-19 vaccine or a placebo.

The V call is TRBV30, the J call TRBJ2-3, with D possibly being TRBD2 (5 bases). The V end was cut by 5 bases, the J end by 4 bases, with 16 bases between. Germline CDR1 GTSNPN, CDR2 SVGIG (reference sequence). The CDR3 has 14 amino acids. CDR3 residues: CAWGSVERADTQYF. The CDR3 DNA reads TGTGCCTGGGGAAGCGTAGAGAGGGCAGATACGCAGTATTTT.

The CDR3 sequence is CASGGLASSYNEQFF. In DNA form, the CDR3 reads TGTGCCAGCGGGGGACTCGCCAGCTCCTACAATGAGCAGTTCTTC. V and J are TRBV2 and TRBJ2-1, with D maybe TRBD2 (6 bases). Germline lookup yields CDR1 SNHLY and CDR2 FYNNEI. V dropped 8 bases and J dropped 0 bases, with 14 bases sitting between them. This CDR3 is 15 amino acids long.

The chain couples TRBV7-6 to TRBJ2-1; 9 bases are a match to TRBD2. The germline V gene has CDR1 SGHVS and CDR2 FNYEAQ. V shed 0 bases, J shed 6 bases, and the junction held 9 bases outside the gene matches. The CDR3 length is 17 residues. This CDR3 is CASSLAPLAGVVNEQFF. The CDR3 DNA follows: TGTGCCAGCAGCTTAGCCCCCTTAGCGGGAGTGGTCAATGAGCAGTTCTTC. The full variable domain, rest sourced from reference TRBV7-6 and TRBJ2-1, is GAGVSQSPRYKVTKRGQDVALRCDPISGHVSLYWYRQALGQGPEFLTYFNYEAQQDKSGLPNDRFSAERPEGSISTLTIQRTEQRDSAMYRCASSLAPLAGVVNEQFFGPGTRLTVL.

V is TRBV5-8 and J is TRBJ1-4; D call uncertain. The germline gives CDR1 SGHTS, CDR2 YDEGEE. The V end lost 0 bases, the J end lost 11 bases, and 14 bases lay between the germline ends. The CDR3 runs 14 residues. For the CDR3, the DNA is TGTGCCAGCAGCTTGGTACAAACCTTTCGGAAACTGTTTTTT. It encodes CASSLVQTFRKLFF.

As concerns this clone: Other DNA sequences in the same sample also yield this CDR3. DNA of the CDR3: TGTGCCATCAGTGAGCCGGGGGAGCCCCAGCATTTT. Its translation is CAISEPGEPQHF. The chain combines TRBV10-3 with TRBJ1-5; D might be TRBD1 (5 bases). V was clipped by 2 bases and J by 8 bases, with 7 bases between them. The CDR3 consists of 12 residues. CDR1 is ENHRY and CDR2 is SYGVKD in the germline V gene.

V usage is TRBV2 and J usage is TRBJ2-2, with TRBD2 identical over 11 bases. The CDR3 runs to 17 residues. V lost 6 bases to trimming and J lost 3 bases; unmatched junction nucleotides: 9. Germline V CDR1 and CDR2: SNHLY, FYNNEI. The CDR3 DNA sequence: TGTGCCAGCAGGTCCCCAACTAGCGGGGGCTACACCGGGGAGCTGTTTTTT. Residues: CASRSPTSGGYTGELFF.

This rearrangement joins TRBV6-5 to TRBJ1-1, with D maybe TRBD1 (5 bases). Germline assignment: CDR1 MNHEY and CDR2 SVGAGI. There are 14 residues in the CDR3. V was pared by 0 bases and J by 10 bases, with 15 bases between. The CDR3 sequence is CASSYSRQGYRAFF. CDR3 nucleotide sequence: TGTGCCAGCAGTTACTCCCGTCAGGGTTACCGAGCTTTCTTT.

The CDR3 loop reads CATSRDDAPAGVRVDNEKLFF. The CDR3 DNA is TGTGCCACCAGCAGAGACGATGCCCCAGCCGGGGTCAGGGTAGATAATGAAAAACTGTTTTTT. The rearrangement uses TRBV15 and TRBJ1-4; tentatively, D is TRBD1 (5 bases). Trimming took 0 bases from V and 4 from J, leaving 27 bases between them. Germline CDR1 is LNHNV and CDR2 is YYDKDF (reference sequence). CDR3 size: 21 residues.

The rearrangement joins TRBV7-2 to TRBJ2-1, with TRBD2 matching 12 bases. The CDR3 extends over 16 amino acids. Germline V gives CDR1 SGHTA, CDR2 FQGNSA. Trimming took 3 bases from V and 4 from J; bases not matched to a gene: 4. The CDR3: CASSFRLAGAYNEQFF. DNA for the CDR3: TGTGCCAGCAGCTTCCGACTAGCGGGAGCTTACAATGAGCAGTTCTTC.

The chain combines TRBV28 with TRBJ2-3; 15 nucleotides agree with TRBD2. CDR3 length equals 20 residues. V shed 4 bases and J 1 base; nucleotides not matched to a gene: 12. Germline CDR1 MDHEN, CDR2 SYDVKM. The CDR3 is CASSSEGLAGGVRGTDTQYF. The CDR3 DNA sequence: TGTGCCAGCAGTTCCGAGGGACTAGCGGGAGGTGTACGAGGCACAGATACGCAGTATTTT.

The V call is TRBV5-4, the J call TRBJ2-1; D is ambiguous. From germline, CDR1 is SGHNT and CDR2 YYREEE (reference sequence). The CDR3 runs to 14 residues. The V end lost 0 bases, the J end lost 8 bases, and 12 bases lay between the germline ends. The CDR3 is CASSLGTDRDEQFF. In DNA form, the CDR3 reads TGTGCCAGCAGCTTGGGGACCGACCGTGATGAGCAGTTCTTC.

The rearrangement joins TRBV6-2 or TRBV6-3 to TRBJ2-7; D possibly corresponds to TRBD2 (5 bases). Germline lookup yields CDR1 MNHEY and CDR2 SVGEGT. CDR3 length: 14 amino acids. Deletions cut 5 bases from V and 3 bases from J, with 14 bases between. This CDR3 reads CASSPTLARYEQYF. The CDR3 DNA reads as TGTGCCAGCAGTCCCACATTAGCGCGCTACGAGCAGTACTTC.

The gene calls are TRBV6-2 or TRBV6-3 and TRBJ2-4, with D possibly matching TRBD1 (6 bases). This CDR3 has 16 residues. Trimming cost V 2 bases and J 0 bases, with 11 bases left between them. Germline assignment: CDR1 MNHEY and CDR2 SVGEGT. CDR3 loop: CASSYPRGLAKNIQYF. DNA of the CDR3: TGTGCCAGCAGTTACCCCAGGGGCTTAGCCAAAAACATTCAGTACTTC.

CDR3 in DNA: TGCAGCGTTGAAAGGACAGGCGGGGTCTCGAACACTGAAGCTTTCTTT. Translating gives CSVERTGGVSNTEAFF. The rearrangement uses TRBV29-1 and TRBJ1-1; TRBD1 matches 7 bases. There are 16 residues in the CDR3. Germline lookup yields CDR1 SQVTM and CDR2 ANQGSEA. V was clipped by 2 bases and J by 1 base; unmatched bases: 10.

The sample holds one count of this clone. The DNA of the CDR3 is TGTGCCAGCGGCCTCCCCGAGTTGAGGGGCTACACCTTC. Its translation: CASGLPELRGYTF. The rearrangement links TRBV5-4 to TRBJ1-2; D gene uncertain. Trimming cost V 7 bases and J 8 bases, with 18 bases left between them. Germline loops: CDR1 SGHNT, CDR2 YYREEE (reference sequence). The CDR3 length is 13 residues.

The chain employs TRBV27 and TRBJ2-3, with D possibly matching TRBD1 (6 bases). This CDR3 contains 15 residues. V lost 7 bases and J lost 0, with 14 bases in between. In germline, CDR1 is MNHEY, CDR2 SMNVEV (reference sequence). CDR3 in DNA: TGTGCCAGCACCCAAAGGGGGATCAGCACAGATACGCAGTATTTT. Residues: CASTQRGISTDTQYF.

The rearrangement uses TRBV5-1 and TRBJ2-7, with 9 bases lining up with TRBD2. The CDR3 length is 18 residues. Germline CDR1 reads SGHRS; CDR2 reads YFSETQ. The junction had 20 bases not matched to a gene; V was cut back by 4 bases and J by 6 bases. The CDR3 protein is CASSPLPVASGTSSEQYF. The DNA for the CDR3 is TGCGCCAGCAGCCCTCTCCCCGTCGCTAGCGGGACTTCTAGCGAGCAGTACTTC.

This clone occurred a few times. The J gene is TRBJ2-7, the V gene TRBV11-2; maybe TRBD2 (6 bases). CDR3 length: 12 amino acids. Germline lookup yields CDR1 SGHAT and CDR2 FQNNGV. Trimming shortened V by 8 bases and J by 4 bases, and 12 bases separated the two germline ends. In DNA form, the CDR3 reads TGTGCCAGCCGCGGGGCGGCATACGAGCAGTACTTC. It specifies CASRGAAYEQYF.

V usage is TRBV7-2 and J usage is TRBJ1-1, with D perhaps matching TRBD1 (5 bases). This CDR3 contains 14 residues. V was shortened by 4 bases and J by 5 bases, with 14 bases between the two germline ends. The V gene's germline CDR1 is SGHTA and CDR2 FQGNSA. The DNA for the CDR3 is TGTGCCAGCAGCTCGACCCTATCAGGGACTGAAGCTTTCTTT. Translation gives CASSSTLSGTEAFF.

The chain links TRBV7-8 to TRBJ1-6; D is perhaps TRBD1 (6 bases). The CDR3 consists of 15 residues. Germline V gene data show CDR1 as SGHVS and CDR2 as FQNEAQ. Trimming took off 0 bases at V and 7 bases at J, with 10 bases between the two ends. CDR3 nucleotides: TGTGCCAGCAGCTTAGCCAGGGGAGGGAATTCACCCCTCCACTTT. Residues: CASSLARGGNSPLHF.

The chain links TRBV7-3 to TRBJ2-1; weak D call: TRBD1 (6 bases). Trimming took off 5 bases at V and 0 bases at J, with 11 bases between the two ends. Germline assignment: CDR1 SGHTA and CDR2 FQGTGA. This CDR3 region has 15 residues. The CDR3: CASSPRDNSYNEQFF. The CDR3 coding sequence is TGTGCCAGCAGCCCCCGGGACAACTCCTACAATGAGCAGTTCTTC.

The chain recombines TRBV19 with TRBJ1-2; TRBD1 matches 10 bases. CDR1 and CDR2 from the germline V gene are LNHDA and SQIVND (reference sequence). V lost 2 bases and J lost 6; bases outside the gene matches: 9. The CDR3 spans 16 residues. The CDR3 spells CASSIIGTGDRNGYTF. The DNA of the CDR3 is TGTGCCAGTAGTATAATTGGGACAGGGGATAGAAATGGCTACACCTTC.

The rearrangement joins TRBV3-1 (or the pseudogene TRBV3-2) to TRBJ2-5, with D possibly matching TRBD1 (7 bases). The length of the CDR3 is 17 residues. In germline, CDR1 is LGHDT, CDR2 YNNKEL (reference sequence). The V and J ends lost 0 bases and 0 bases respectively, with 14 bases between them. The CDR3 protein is CASSQDGGQGDQETQYF. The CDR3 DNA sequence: TGTGCCAGCAGCCAAGATGGAGGGCAGGGGGACCAAGAGACCCAGTACTTC.

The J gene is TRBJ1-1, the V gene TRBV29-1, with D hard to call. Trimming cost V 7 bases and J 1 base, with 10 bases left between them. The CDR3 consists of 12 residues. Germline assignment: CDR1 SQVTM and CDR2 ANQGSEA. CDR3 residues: CSARLGNTEAFF. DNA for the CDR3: TGCAGCGCCCGTTTGGGGAACACTGAAGCTTTCTTT.

This CDR3 is CAWSPTLFTSSEQFF. DNA of the CDR3: TGTGCCTGGAGCCCCACCCTTTTCACCTCTAGCGAGCAGTTCTTC. The rearrangement joins TRBV30 to TRBJ2-1, with a possible D match to TRBD2 (5 bases). The CDR3 runs 15 residues. Germline CDR1 GTSNPN, CDR2 SVGIG (reference sequence). Trimming left V 3 bases short and J 10 bases short, with 22 bases between. The entire variable domain, with the rest obtained from reference TRBV30 and TRBJ2-1, is as follows: SQTIHQWPATLVQPVGSPLSLECTVEGTSNPNLYWYRQAAGRGLQLLFYSVGIGQISSEVPQNLSASRPQDRQFILSSKKLLLSDSGFYLCAWSPTLFTSSEQFFGPGTRLTVL.

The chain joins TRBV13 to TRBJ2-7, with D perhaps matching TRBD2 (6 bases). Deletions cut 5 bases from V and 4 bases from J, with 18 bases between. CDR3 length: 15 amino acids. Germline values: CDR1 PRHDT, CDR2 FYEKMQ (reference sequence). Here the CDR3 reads CASSPPRRGGYEQYF. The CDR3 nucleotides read TGTGCCAGCAGCCCCCCCCGGAGGGGCGGATACGAGCAGTACTTC.